Included here is one T cell receptor (beta chain) sequence, with context. This clone was seen a handful of times. Its antigen is not yet known. No much larger clonotype is one base removed from it; base qualities were not supplied. Library preparation employed the immunoSEQ multiplex PCR assay. For the multiplex PCR, a mixture combining 60 forward primers for TCR Vbeta segments and 13 reverse primers for TCR Jbeta segments was used. A multiplex PCR assay on genomic DNA amplified the CDR3 region of rearranged TCR beta genes. The amplified TCR beta libraries were sequenced on the Illumina HiSeq System as 87-base-pair reads. Per the source publication's procedure: A later analysis counted approximately 76 million unique TCR beta chains across the 666 repertoires, and around 9.9 million of these chains were shared by at least two donors. Raw reads were error-corrected and collapsed into unique sequences by a nearest-neighbor algorithm in which closely related sequences were merged to remove PCR and sequencing errors. Alignment of CDR3 sequences to IMGT reference sequences was used to assign V, D and J gene segments. For a sequence to be retained, at least a six-nucleotide match to both a V gene segment and a J gene segment was required. Rearrangements were classified as productive when the CDR3 lacked stop codons and remained in frame with V and J, and all other rearrangements were classified as non-productive. Following IMGT convention, CDR3 was defined as the stretch from the second conserved V-encoded cysteine up to the conserved J-encoded phenylalanine. The earlier analysis of fewer than 750 of the donors excluded sequences that lacked an unambiguous match to a single V gene segment. An earlier analysis of fewer than 650 of the donors classified V segments as functional when productive rearrangements were above 56.7% and as segregating when the standard deviation between donors was above 5%. A statistical classification framework was built for diagnosing cytomegalovirus status from the catalog of TCR beta chain sequences. V and J gene assignment, in a later analysis, came from comparing TCR nucleotide sequences with IMGT/GENE-DB human TR gene sequences. In a later analysis, CDR3 sequences and most-parsimonious VDJ recombination scenarios were assigned using the TCRdist pipeline. In a later analysis, each TCR beta chain was defined by its CDR3 amino acid sequence together with its V-gene family, and reads without a unique V-gene family were excluded. A later analysis removed 550 to 700 highly shared, low-generation-probability nucleotide sequences to deal with suspected cross-contamination and a sequencing artifact. For each public chain, a later analysis derived a clonal expansion index from normalized ranks of inferred template counts within each repertoire. A later analysis computed generation probabilities with a VDJ recombination model fitted to out-of-frame rearrangements, and checked the results against IGoR. A later analysis scored TCR-TCR, TCR-HLA and TCR-CMV co-occurrence with hypergeometric tests, applying a repertoire-size bias correction to TCR pairs. In a later analysis, false discovery rates were estimated by permuting HLA or CMV assignments 20 times. A later analysis grouped co-occurring TCRs with DBSCAN, adding TCRdist sequence similarity when clustering within HLA-allele-positive subsets. Repertoires with fewer than 30,000 or more than 120,000 public chains were left out of co-occurrence clustering, as were five repertoires with anomalous nucleotide sharing. TCRdb took over this immuneACCESS table, retaining in-frame rearrangements with V and J assigned. Such tables are incomplete; in checked studies, under half of the missing clones stem from an unresolved V gene, and the remainder is unexplained. V, J and clone size derive from that table, while D and trimming were established from the DNA sequence. Present in this sample are 30,000 to 40,000 clones, roughly three quarters of which were seen just once. The ten largest account for around 7% of the sample.

The data belong to a study of cytomegalovirus exposure and HLA in healthy donors (dated by TCRdb to 2016 to 2017). Broadly, across the study: An earlier analysis of some 550 of the donors reported 250 to 350 Gb of sequence data and around 110 million unique TCR beta sequences from some 180 million T cells. A later analysis re-analyzed previously published TCR beta repertoires from 666 donors and added high-resolution HLA genotyping to study TCR occurrence patterns. Roughly 300 gigabases of sequencing data and tens of millions of unique TCR sequences were included in an early release covering about 700 HLA-typed donors. About five DR-DQ haplotypes were handled as single units for association and clustering because linkage in the cohort was strong. Along with the approximately 600-subject first cohort, a separate validation cohort of 120 different subjects was used. To predict cytomegalovirus infection status, the study brought together high-throughput TCR immunosequencing, statistical association of individual TCRs with disease status, and machine learning. Across about 370 genotyped donors of the cohort, an average of about 240,000 unique TCR beta nucleotide sequences per donor were sequenced, and approximately 19% of those sequences were non-productive. Among the roughly 380 genotyped donors, around 81% belonged to the genetic ancestry cluster associated with self-reported Caucasian donors. An earlier analysis of several hundred of the donors applied high-throughput TCR beta sequencing to assess whether each TCR beta V gene segment acted as functional or pseudogenic. The number of typed donors differed by locus: about 629-630 for A, B, C, DRB1 and DQB1; approximately 520 for DQA1; approximately 600 for DPA1; and about 450 for DPB1. All discovery cohort repertoires had been generated using a single sequencing platform. Rather than using new phenotypic data, the later analysis identified candidate immune exposures from TCR beta sequences and from how often those sequences occurred across donors. Donor age, sex, ethnicity and CMV serostatus were collected together with the repertoire data. HLA typing covered class I and class II loci at four-digit resolution. The T cell repertoires of under 700 subjects were profiled by immunosequencing and related to cytomegalovirus serostatus. The aim of the study was to test whether cataloging public T cell receptors could identify signatures of past pathogen exposure. Genome-wide SNP genotypes for about three fifths of the roughly 700 donors were used in a later genetic analysis, which treated that subset as a discovery cohort.

In total, approximately 610 healthy bone marrow donors made up the cohort. Cohort members were all nominally healthy when sampled, although unrecorded immune exposures were likely present. The donor was CMV seronegative and was included in the group of over 300 seronegative cohort members. A peripheral blood sample was provided by each donor, and peripheral blood mononuclear cells were used for TCR beta sequencing. The Qiagen DNeasy Blood Extraction Kit was used to extract genomic DNA from the blood cell samples. CDR1 and CDR2, per the germline V gene, are SNHLY and FYNNEI. Reading from cysteine to phenylalanine, the CDR3 counts 14 amino acids. Only the CDR3 DNA stays, 42 bases, in frame from base 1. The V end gives up 6 bases and the J end 3 bases, leaving 4 bases in the junction not matched to a gene. Results and caveats for the whole study, not just this receptor: According to a later genetic analysis, donors in an Asian-associated ancestry cluster had fewer N-insertions in productive TCRs than the approximately 630-donor mean. Sequencing depth was assumed to be roughly uniform across donors in the presence/absence analyses, though that assumption may not hold. A further reported finding was that TCR beta sequences accurately predicted the HLA-A and HLA-B alleles for most subjects in the first cohort. A few of the identified cytomegalovirus-associated TCR beta chains were confirmed in vitro to be specific for cytomegalovirus antigens. In the study, some 160 TCR beta chains were listed as associated with cytomegalovirus. The authors suggested that the approach could potentially be generalized to other disease states and immunological phenotypes. In a later genetic analysis, a missense DCLRE1C variant was associated with V-gene and J-gene trimming of TCR beta chains, and the association was replicated in an independent cohort. A later analysis found that TCR association rates varied across HLA loci, with DRB1 alleles showing the most associated TCRs and HLA-C alleles the fewest. The 87-base-pair reads could not distinguish some IMGT-functional V segments, including TRBV6-2 and TRBV6-3, so those segments were excluded. A cluster of highly shared sequence variants was judged likely to represent a technical artifact of the sequencing pipeline. The earlier analysis of 587 of the donors excluded approximately 17 rarely observed V segments, including chromosome 9 orphons, because counts were too low. HLA typing was unavailable for some donors at each locus, so association tests used only the typed subset. When HLA alleles, especially DR and DQ, strongly co-occurred, TCR associations were difficult to assign to individual alleles. The cohort was sequenced for TCR beta chains only, and without alpha or paired-chain data the features that could be detected were limited. Across donors, most TCR sequences were observed very rarely, whereas some public TCRs were present in many individuals. Several of the top co-occurrence clusters appeared to be linked to parvovirus B19, influenza, CMV and Epstein-Barr virus, according to a later analysis. A later analysis associated about 16,000 TCR beta sequences with specific HLA alleles at a false discovery rate of 0.05. In a later analysis, most CMV-associated TCR beta chains were found to appear HLA-restricted, with HLA associations seemingly driven largely by CMV exposure. CMV serostatus was the only immune exposure information available for the cohort. In an earlier analysis of around 600 of the donors, most TCR beta V segments appeared in productive rearrangements about 87% or about 30% of the time, broadly matching IMGT annotations. Compared with equally common non-associated chains, HLA-associated TCR beta chains in a later analysis were more clonally expanded and had lower generation probabilities. Linkage disequilibrium might explain the correlated functional status among segregating V segments, but an unknown experimental factor could not be excluded. The classifier was reported to diagnose cytomegalovirus status with high specificity and sensitivity in both the original cohort and the validation cohort.

The TCR originated in a man younger than 45 in good health and CMV-seronegative. Recombination joined TRBV2 with TRBJ1-4, and 7 junction bases match TRBD1. The sequencing sample was made of PBMCs. The sequence in DNA is TGTGCCAGCAGCTCGACAGGGTCTAATGAAAAACTGTTTTTT. Translation gives CASSSTGSNEKLFF.